This entry lists 8 T cell receptor beta chains sequenced from one sample in a study of shared clonotypes between healthy human individuals. The protocol was immunoSEQ multiplex PCR, while the TCRdb copy is restricted to in-frame clones and leaves out a portion. The table lists roughly 1,800,000 clones, just under 95% of them singletons. Naive CD8 isolation took CD45RO-negative cells positively selected for CCR7 and excluded terminally differentiated effector memory CD45RA+ cells. The sequenced material came from naive CD8+ T cells sorted from blood. The receptor set was obtained from a man aged 18 to 29 in good health.

The chain combines TRBV28 with TRBJ2-1; TRBD1 or TRBD2 may be the D gene (6 bases each). Germline-derived CDR1 and CDR2 are MDHEN and SYDVKM. V was shortened by 7 bases and J by 5 bases, with 18 bases between the two germline ends. This CDR3 region has 15 residues. The CDR3 DNA is TGTGCCAGCACCTCCTCGGGGGCGAACAACAATGAGCAGTTCTTC. Its translation is CASTSSGANNNEQFF.

V usage is TRBV30 and J usage is TRBJ1-1; D may be TRBD1 (6 bases). This CDR3 is built from 13 residues. In germline, CDR1 is GTSNPN, CDR2 SVGIG (reference sequence). The V gene lost 7 bases and the J gene lost 8 bases, with 20 bases spanning the gap. This CDR3 reads CAFFFEDRGEAFF. The CDR3 DNA follows: TGTGCCTTCTTCTTTGAGGACAGAGGAGAAGCTTTCTTT.

With regard to this clone: This sample also contains other DNA sequences that code for the same CDR3. V gene TRBV30 combines with J gene TRBJ1-5; no firm D call. Trimming took off 0 bases at V and 0 bases at J, with 6 bases between the two ends. Germline V CDR1 and CDR2: GTSNPN, SVGIG (reference sequence). The CDR3 is 14 amino acids. The CDR3 is CAWSVSVSNQPQHF. Written as DNA, the CDR3 is TGTGCCTGGAGTGTATCTGTTAGCAATCAGCCCCAGCATTTT.

This chain joins TRBV5-6 and TRBJ1-1; D remains ambiguous. Trimming removed 2 bases at V and 5 bases at J, with 10 bases between. Looked up from germline, CDR1 is SGHDT and CDR2 is YYEEEE. The CDR3 is 13 residues long. In DNA, the CDR3 is TGTGCCAGCAGCTTAATAGGGATTACTGAAGCTTTCTTT. It yields the protein CASSLIGITEAFF.

V gene TRBV10-3 combines with J gene TRBJ2-7; 10 bases agree with TRBD2. J gave up 7 bases and V 4 bases, and 4 bases lay outside the gene matches. CDR1 and CDR2 (germline): ENHRY, SYGVKD. This CDR3 has 13 amino acids. In DNA, the CDR3 is TGTGCCATCAGTGCCCTAGCGGGAGAAGAGCAGTACTTC. Residues: CAISALAGEEQYF.

This chain joins TRBV9 and TRBJ1-1, with 9 bases identical to TRBD1. J was trimmed by 6 bases and V by 3 bases; bases with no gene match: 3. This CDR3 region has 13 residues. Per germline, CDR1 SGDLS and CDR2 YYNGEE. The CDR3 coding sequence is TGTGCCAGCAGCGGACAGGGGGGCCCTGAAGCTTTCTTT. Its translation: CASSGQGGPEAFF.

The rearrangement links TRBV2 to TRBJ2-7, with 7 positions matching TRBD1. CDR3 length equals 16 residues. After removal of 3 bases from V and 0 bases from J, the junction contained 8 bases not matched to a gene. Germline V lookup: CDR1 SNHLY, CDR2 FYNNEI. CDR3 loop: CASSDGTAYYSYEQYF. Written as DNA, the CDR3 is TGTGCCAGCAGTGATGGGACAGCTTATTACTCCTACGAGCAGTACTTC.

The chain links TRBV19 to TRBJ1-2; D is ambiguous. Germline CDR1 is LNHDA and CDR2 is SQIVND (reference sequence). The CDR3 is 15 amino acids. V was clipped by 0 bases and J by 3 bases, with 11 bases between them. The CDR3 region is CASSIDGTTHYGYTF. The CDR3 DNA reads as TGTGCCAGTAGTATAGATGGAACAACCCACTATGGCTACACCTTC.